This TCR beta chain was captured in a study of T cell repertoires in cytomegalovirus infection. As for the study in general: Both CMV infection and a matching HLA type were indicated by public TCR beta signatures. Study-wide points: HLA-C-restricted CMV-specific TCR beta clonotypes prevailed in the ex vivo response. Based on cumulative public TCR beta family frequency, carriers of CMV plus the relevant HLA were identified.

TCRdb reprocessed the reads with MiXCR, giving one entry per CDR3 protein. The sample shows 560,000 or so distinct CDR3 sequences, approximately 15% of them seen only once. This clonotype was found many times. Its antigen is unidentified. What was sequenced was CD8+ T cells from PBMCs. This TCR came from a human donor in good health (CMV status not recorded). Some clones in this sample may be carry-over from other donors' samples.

The CDR3 protein is CAITESVAGGSYEQYF. The CDR3, as DNA: TGTGCCATCACCGAAAGTGTAGCGGGGGGCTCCTACGAGCAGTACTTC. This chain links TRBV10-3 with TRBJ2-7; 10 bases are a match to TRBD2. V lost 7 bases and J lost 0; bases outside the gene matches: 9. Germline assignment: CDR1 ENHRY and CDR2 SYGVKD. The CDR3 is made up of 16 amino acids.